These T cell receptor beta chains were read from a single sample in a study of shared clonotypes between healthy human individuals. Data came from immunoSEQ multiplex PCR; TCRdb stores just in-frame clones and leaves some out. The sample has a few million clones, around nine tenths seen once; the top ten hold 0.11% to 0.15%. What was sequenced was naive CD4+ T cells sorted from blood. The source is a man younger than 35 in good health. CDR3s include the opening cysteine and the closing phenylalanine or tryptophan. The D gene is left open where the match is weak. Clone size is not always given. Where it is, it says once, few, many or a class for expanded clones.

abundance: -; v_gene: TRBV18; d_gene: -; j_gene: TRBJ2-5; CDR3aa: CASSPLEKETQYF; CDR3nt: TGTGCCAGCTCACCCTTGGAGAAAGAGACCCAGTACTTC
abundance: -; v_gene: TRBV7-2; d_gene: -; j_gene: TRBJ1-1; CDR3aa: CASSPQTGNTEAFF; CDR3nt: TGTGCCAGCAGCCCACAGACAGGGAACACTGAAGCTTTCTTT
abundance: -; v_gene: TRBV6-5; d_gene: -; j_gene: TRBJ1-2; CDR3aa: CASSAGGDNYGYTF; CDR3nt: TGTGCCAGCAGTGCGGGAGGGGATAACTATGGCTACACCTTC
abundance: -; v_gene: TRBV15; d_gene: -; j_gene: TRBJ2-3; CDR3aa: CATSRDVQSTDTQYF; CDR3nt: TGTGCCACCAGCAGAGATGTCCAGAGCACAGATACGCAGTATTTT
abundance: -; v_gene: TRBV6-5; d_gene: -; j_gene: TRBJ1-2; CDR3aa: CASSYSGVYGYTF; CDR3nt: TGTGCCAGCAGTTACTCAGGGGTCTATGGCTACACCTTC
abundance: -; v_gene: TRBV29-1; d_gene: -; j_gene: TRBJ2-7; CDR3aa: CSVAHPYRHEQYF; CDR3nt: TGCAGCGTTGCTCATCCCTACCGCCACGAGCAGTACTTC
abundance: -; v_gene: TRBV6-5; d_gene: -; j_gene: TRBJ2-2; CDR3aa: CASRDGGLNTGELFF; CDR3nt: TGTGCCAGCAGAGATGGAGGACTGAACACCGGGGAGCTGTTTTTT
abundance: -; v_gene: TRBV5-4; d_gene: -; j_gene: TRBJ2-1; CDR3aa: CASSLRTNEQFF; CDR3nt: TGTGCCAGCAGTTTGCGTACCAATGAGCAGTTCTTC
abundance: -; v_gene: TRBV21-1; d_gene: -; j_gene: TRBJ2-7; CDR3aa: CASKYEQYF; CDR3nt: TGTGCCAGCAAGTACGAGCAGTACTTC
abundance: -; v_gene: TRBV9; d_gene: -; j_gene: TRBJ1-1; CDR3aa: CASSVGGGRTEAFF; CDR3nt: TGTGCCAGCAGCGTAGGGGGAGGGAGGACTGAAGCTTTCTTT
abundance: few; v_gene: TRBV15; d_gene: -; j_gene: TRBJ1-1; CDR3aa: CATSRDVGNTEAFF; CDR3nt: TGTGCCACCAGCAGAGATGTCGGGAACACTGAAGCTTTCTTT
abundance: -; v_gene: TRBV4-1; d_gene: TRBD1; j_gene: TRBJ2-7; CDR3aa: CASSQGQDRGTYEQYF; CDR3nt: TGCGCCAGCAGCCAAGGGCAGGACAGGGGTACCTACGAGCAGTACTTC
abundance: once; v_gene: TRBV28; d_gene: -; j_gene: TRBJ1-3; CDR3aa: CASSLNPRQVSSGNTIYF; CDR3nt: TGTGCCAGCAGTTTAAACCCCCGACAGGTTAGCTCTGGAAACACCATATATTTT
abundance: -; v_gene: TRBV7-3; d_gene: TRBD1; j_gene: TRBJ1-2; CDR3aa: CASSLSGTGGANYGYTF; CDR3nt: TGTGCCAGCAGCTTATCCGGGACAGGGGGAGCTAACTATGGCTACACCTTC
abundance: -; v_gene: TRBV15; d_gene: -; j_gene: TRBJ1-6; CDR3aa: CATSRASSYNSPLHF; CDR3nt: TGTGCCACCAGCAGAGCAAGCTCCTATAATTCACCCCTCCACTTT
abundance: -; v_gene: TRBV5-6; d_gene: -; j_gene: TRBJ1-4; CDR3aa: CASSSLGGPNEKLFF; CDR3nt: TGTGCCAGCAGCTCCCTAGGGGGGCCTAATGAAAAACTGTTTTTT
abundance: -; v_gene: TRBV2; d_gene: -; j_gene: TRBJ2-3; CDR3aa: CASRSSGTDTQYF; CDR3nt: TGTGCCAGCAGATCTTCAGGGACAGATACGCAGTATTTT
abundance: -; v_gene: TRBV19; d_gene: -; j_gene: TRBJ2-7; CDR3aa: CASSITVRGRSSYEQYF; CDR3nt: TGTGCCAGTAGTATAACCGTCAGGGGAAGGAGCTCCTACGAGCAGTACTTC
abundance: once; v_gene: TRBV2; d_gene: TRBD1; j_gene: TRBJ1-5; CDR3aa: CASSVDRDGQPQHF; CDR3nt: TGTGCCAGCAGTGTGGACAGGGATGGTCAGCCCCAGCATTTT
abundance: once; v_gene: TRBV6-1; d_gene: -; j_gene: TRBJ2-7; CDR3aa: CASSEQATGAYEQYF; CDR3nt: TGTGCCAGCAGTGAACAGGCGACAGGTGCCTACGAGCAGTACTTC
abundance: -; v_gene: TRBV5-1; d_gene: -; j_gene: TRBJ2-7; CDR3aa: CASSLGDLSYEQYF; CDR3nt: TGCGCCAGCAGCTTGGGGGACCTCTCCTACGAGCAGTACTTC
abundance: -; v_gene: TRBV4-1; d_gene: -; j_gene: TRBJ2-5; CDR3aa: CASSQVAGTLPEETQYF; CDR3nt: TGCGCCAGCAGCCAAGTGGCAGGCACCCTACCGGAAGAGACCCAGTACTTC
abundance: once; v_gene: TRBV6-4; d_gene: -; j_gene: TRBJ2-3; CDR3aa: CASSQHRALDPDTQYF; CDR3nt: TGTGCCAGCAGCCAGCACAGGGCCCTGGACCCAGATACGCAGTATTTT
abundance: once; v_gene: TRBV2; d_gene: -; j_gene: TRBJ2-3; CDR3aa: CASYDSDADTQYF; CDR3nt: TGTGCCAGCTACGATAGCGACGCAGATACGCAGTATTTT
abundance: -; v_gene: TRBV15; d_gene: -; j_gene: TRBJ2-7; CDR3aa: CATSTRTAPVYEQYF; CDR3nt: TGTGCCACCAGCACACGGACAGCTCCGGTCTACGAGCAGTACTTC
abundance: once; v_gene: TRBV6-1; d_gene: -; j_gene: TRBJ1-6; CDR3aa: CASSEGRFIGSPLHF; CDR3nt: TGTGCCAGCAGTGAAGGACGCTTCATAGGTTCACCCCTCCACTTT
abundance: -; v_gene: TRBV11-2; d_gene: TRBD1; j_gene: TRBJ1-1; CDR3aa: CASSLGQGLMNTEAFF; CDR3nt: TGTGCCAGCAGCTTAGGACAGGGGCTCATGAACACTGAAGCTTTCTTT
abundance: few; v_gene: TRBV4-1; d_gene: -; j_gene: TRBJ2-1; CDR3aa: CASSLQEWDEQFF; CDR3nt: TGCGCCAGCAGCCTACAGGAGTGGGATGAGCAGTTCTTC
abundance: -; v_gene: TRBV6-1; d_gene: TRBD1; j_gene: TRBJ2-7; CDR3aa: CASGQGALTVEQYF; CDR3nt: TGTGCCAGCGGCCAGGGGGCTCTAACGGTCGAGCAGTACTTC
abundance: -; v_gene: TRBV6-5; d_gene: -; j_gene: TRBJ1-5; CDR3aa: CASSYSRGNQPQHF; CDR3nt: TGTGCCAGCAGTTACTCGCGTGGTAATCAGCCCCAGCATTTT
abundance: -; v_gene: TRBV6-1; d_gene: TRBD1; j_gene: TRBJ2-2; CDR3aa: CASSAWTGNTGELFF; CDR3nt: TGTGCCAGCAGTGCTTGGACAGGGAACACCGGGGAGCTGTTTTTT
abundance: -; v_gene: TRBV5-1; d_gene: -; j_gene: TRBJ2-3; CDR3aa: CASSLVQGTDTQYF; CDR3nt: TGCGCCAGCAGCTTGGTCCAGGGTACAGATACGCAGTATTTT
abundance: -; v_gene: TRBV14; d_gene: -; j_gene: TRBJ2-1; CDR3aa: CASNQGFHNEQFF; CDR3nt: TGTGCCAGCAACCAGGGGTTCCACAATGAGCAGTTCTTC
abundance: once; v_gene: TRBV7-2; d_gene: -; j_gene: TRBJ1-2; CDR3aa: CASSYTTGSYGYTF; CDR3nt: TGTGCCAGCAGCTACACGACAGGTAGCTATGGCTACACCTTC
abundance: -; v_gene: TRBV6-1; d_gene: TRBD1; j_gene: TRBJ1-5; CDR3aa: CASSARDRGLYSNQPQHF; CDR3nt: TGTGCCAGCAGTGCCAGGGACAGGGGACTATATAGCAATCAGCCCCAGCATTTT
abundance: -; v_gene: TRBV10-3; d_gene: -; j_gene: TRBJ2-2; CDR3aa: CAIRTGASNTGELFF; CDR3nt: TGTGCCATCAGAACGGGGGCCTCCAACACCGGGGAGCTGTTTTTT
abundance: -; v_gene: TRBV5-1; d_gene: TRBD1; j_gene: TRBJ1-5; CDR3aa: CASSLGQGGQPQHF; CDR3nt: TGCGCCAGCAGCTTGGGGCAGGGGGGTCAGCCCCAGCATTTT
abundance: -; v_gene: TRBV28; d_gene: TRBD2; j_gene: TRBJ2-3; CDR3aa: CASTTGLFKDTQYF; CDR3nt: TGTGCCAGCACCACGGGACTATTTAAAGATACGCAGTATTTT
abundance: -; v_gene: TRBV4-1; d_gene: TRBD2; j_gene: TRBJ2-3; CDR3aa: CASRQAPSGGPDTQYF; CDR3nt: TGCGCCAGCAGACAAGCGCCTAGCGGGGGGCCAGATACGCAGTATTTT
abundance: -; v_gene: TRBV7-2; d_gene: -; j_gene: TRBJ2-2; CDR3aa: CASSSVTLTNTGELFF; CDR3nt: TGTGCCAGCAGCTCAGTTACACTTACGAACACCGGGGAGCTGTTTTTT
abundance: -; v_gene: TRBV5-4; d_gene: -; j_gene: TRBJ1-2; CDR3aa: CASSPAGLASNYGYTF; CDR3nt: TGTGCCAGCAGCCCGGCCGGGTTGGCGTCCAACTATGGCTACACCTTC
abundance: -; v_gene: TRBV27; d_gene: -; j_gene: TRBJ2-5; CDR3aa: CASSLSRWETQYF; CDR3nt: TGTGCCAGCAGTTTATCCCGTTGGGAGACCCAGTACTTC
abundance: -; v_gene: TRBV11-2; d_gene: -; j_gene: TRBJ1-1; CDR3aa: CASSLSELNTEAFF; CDR3nt: TGTGCCAGCAGCTTATCGGAATTGAACACTGAAGCTTTCTTT
abundance: -; v_gene: TRBV7-9; d_gene: TRBD1; j_gene: TRBJ1-6; CDR3aa: CASSPGTGGNSPLHF; CDR3nt: TGTGCCAGCAGCCCGGGGACAGGGGGCAATTCACCCCTCCACTTT
abundance: -; v_gene: TRBV28; d_gene: TRBD1; j_gene: TRBJ1-3; CDR3aa: CASSGGQGGNTIYF; CDR3nt: TGTGCCAGCAGTGGCGGACAGGGGGGAAACACCATATATTTT
abundance: -; v_gene: TRBV5-1; d_gene: -; j_gene: TRBJ2-3; CDR3aa: CASSLEQTTDTQYF; CDR3nt: TGCGCCAGCAGCTTGGAGCAGACCACAGATACGCAGTATTTT